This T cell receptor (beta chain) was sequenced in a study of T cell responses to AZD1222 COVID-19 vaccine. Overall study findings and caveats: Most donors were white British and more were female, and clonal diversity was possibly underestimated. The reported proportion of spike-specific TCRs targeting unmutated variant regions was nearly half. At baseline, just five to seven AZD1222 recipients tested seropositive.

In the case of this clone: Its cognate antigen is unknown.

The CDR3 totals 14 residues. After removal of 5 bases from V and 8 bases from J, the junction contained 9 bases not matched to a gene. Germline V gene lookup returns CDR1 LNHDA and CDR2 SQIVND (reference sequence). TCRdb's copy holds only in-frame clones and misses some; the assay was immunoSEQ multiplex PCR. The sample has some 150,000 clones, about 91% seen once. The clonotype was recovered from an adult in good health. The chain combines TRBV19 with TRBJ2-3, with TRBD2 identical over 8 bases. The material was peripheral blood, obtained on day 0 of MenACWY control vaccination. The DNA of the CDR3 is TGTGCCAGTAGTCAGGGACTAGTAATTGGTACGCAGTATTTT. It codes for CASSQGLVIGTQYF. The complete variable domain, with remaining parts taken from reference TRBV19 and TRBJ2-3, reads DGGITQSPKYLFRKEGQNVTLSCEQNLNHDAMYWYRQDPGQGLRLIYYSQIVNDFQKGDIAEGYSVSREKKESFPLTVTSAQKNPTAFYLCASSQGLVIGTQYFGPGTRLTVL.